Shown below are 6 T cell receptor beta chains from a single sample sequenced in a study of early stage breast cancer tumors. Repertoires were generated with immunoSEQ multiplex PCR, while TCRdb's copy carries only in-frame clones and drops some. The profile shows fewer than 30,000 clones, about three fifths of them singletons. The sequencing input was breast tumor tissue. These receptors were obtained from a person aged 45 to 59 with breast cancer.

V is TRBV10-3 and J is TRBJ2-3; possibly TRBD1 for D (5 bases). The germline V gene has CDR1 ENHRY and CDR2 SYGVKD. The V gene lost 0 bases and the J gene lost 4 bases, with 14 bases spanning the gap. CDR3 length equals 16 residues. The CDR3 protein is CAISESGQTSSDTQYF. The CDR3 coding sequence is TGTGCCATCAGTGAGTCGGGGCAGACTTCTTCAGATACGCAGTATTTT.

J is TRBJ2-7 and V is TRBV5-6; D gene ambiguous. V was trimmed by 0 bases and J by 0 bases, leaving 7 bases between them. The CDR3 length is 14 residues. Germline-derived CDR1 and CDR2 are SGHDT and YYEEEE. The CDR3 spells CASSLVVDSYEQYF. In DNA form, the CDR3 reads TGTGCCAGCAGCTTGGTTGTTGACTCCTACGAGCAGTACTTC.

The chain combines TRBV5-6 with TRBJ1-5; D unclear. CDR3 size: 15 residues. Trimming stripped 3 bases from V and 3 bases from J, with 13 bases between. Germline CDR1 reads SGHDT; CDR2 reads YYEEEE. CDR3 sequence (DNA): TGTGCCAGCAGCTCATATCAGGCAAACAATCAGCCCCAGCATTTT. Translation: CASSSYQANNQPQHF.

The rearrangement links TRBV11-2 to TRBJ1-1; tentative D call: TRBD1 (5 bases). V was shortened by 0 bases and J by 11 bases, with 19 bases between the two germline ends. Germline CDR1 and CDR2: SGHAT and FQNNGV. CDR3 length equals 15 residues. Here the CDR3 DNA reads TGTGCCAGCAGCTTAGATCTTGGGGCCGCCCGAGGGGCTTTCTTT. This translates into CASSLDLGAARGAFF. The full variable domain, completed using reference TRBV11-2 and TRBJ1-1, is EAGVAQSPRYKIIEKRQSVAFWCNPISGHATLYWYQQILGQGPKLLIQFQNNGVVDDSQLPKDRFSAERLKGVDSTLKIQPAKLEDSAVYLCASSLDLGAARGAFFGQGTRLTVV.

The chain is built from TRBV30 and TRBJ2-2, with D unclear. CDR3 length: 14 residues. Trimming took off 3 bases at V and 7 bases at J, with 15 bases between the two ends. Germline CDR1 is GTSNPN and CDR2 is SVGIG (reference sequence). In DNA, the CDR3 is TGTGCCTGGAGGGCCCTACTTAGAGGCGGGGAGCTGTTTTTT. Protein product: CAWRALLRGGELFF. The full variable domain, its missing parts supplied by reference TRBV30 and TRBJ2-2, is SQTIHQWPATLVQPVGSPLSLECTVEGTSNPNLYWYRQAAGRGLQLLFYSVGIGQISSEVPQNLSASRPQDRQFILSSKKLLLSDSGFYLCAWRALLRGGELFFGEGSRLTVL.

CDR3 coding DNA: TGCAGCGTTGAAGATACGGGGCAGGGGGACACTGAAGCTTTCTTT. This codes for CSVEDTGQGDTEAFF. V and J are TRBV29-1 and TRBJ1-1; 7 bases are shared with TRBD1. V lost 0 bases and J lost 3; bases outside the gene matches: 7. The CDR3 totals 15 residues. Germline values: CDR1 SQVTM, CDR2 ANQGSEA.